The sequence of this T cell receptor beta chain was determined in a study of cytomegalovirus exposure and HLA in healthy donors. Whole-study context: Among the 370 or so donors who were genotyped, approximately 83% fell in the genetic ancestry cluster that is associated with self-reported Caucasian donors. Study-wide results and caveats: There were a few CMV-associated chains whose specificity for CMV antigens was confirmed in vitro. Later analysis suggested most CMV-associated TCR beta chains were HLA-restricted.

Of note for this clone: The antigen is unknown.

The PCR contained 60 Vbeta and 13 Jbeta primers. Method: immunoSEQ multiplex PCR; TCRdb's copy keeps in-frame clones and lacks some. Its table records 60,000 to 100,000 clones. The ends lost 0 bases at V and 4 bases at J; junction bases unmatched: 6. Looked up from germline, CDR1 is GTSNPN and CDR2 is SVGIG (reference sequence). The CDR3 length is 15 residues. The material sequenced was PBMCs. The TCR was taken from a man aged 25-40 years in good health and CMV-seronegative. The chain uses TRBV30 and TRBJ2-5, with 9 bases lining up with TRBD2. CDR3 amino acids: CAWSVLSGRTETQYF. CDR3 nucleotide sequence: TGTGCCTGGAGTGTACTGAGCGGGAGGACAGAGACCCAGTACTTC. The variable domain in full, with the rest retrieved from reference TRBV30 and TRBJ2-5, is SQTIHQWPATLVQPVGSPLSLECTVEGTSNPNLYWYRQAAGRGLQLLFYSVGIGQISSEVPQNLSASRPQDRQFILSSKKLLLSDSGFYLCAWSVLSGRTETQYFGPGTRLLVL.